This TCR beta chain was profiled in a study of blood T cell repertoires in COVID-19. On the study more broadly: Researchers got acute and convalescent COVID-19 samples from the United States, Italy and Spain.

Methods used by the authors: Amplification from reference gene primers served as the basis for estimated nucleated cell counts. Profiled with immunoSEQ multiplex PCR; TCRdb holds only in-frame clones, not every one. The DNA gave D and trimming, while V, J and clone size come from that table. The sample has about 240,000 clones, over 80% seen once. Individuals drawn from around 25 US areas were roughly 18 to 95 years old. Trimming cost V 0 bases and J 4 bases, with 10 bases left between them. Germline CDR1 is GTSNPN and CDR2 is SVGIG (reference sequence). This CDR3 region has 14 residues. The sample comprised PBMCs or T cells enriched from blood (not recorded which). The receptor was derived from a woman between 25 and 40 years old with acute COVID-19. The chain couples TRBV30 to TRBJ1-5; D gene ambiguous. In DNA form, the CDR3 reads TGTGCCTGGAGTGTACTTGGGCAAAATCAGCCCCAGCATTTT. It specifies CAWSVLGQNQPQHF.